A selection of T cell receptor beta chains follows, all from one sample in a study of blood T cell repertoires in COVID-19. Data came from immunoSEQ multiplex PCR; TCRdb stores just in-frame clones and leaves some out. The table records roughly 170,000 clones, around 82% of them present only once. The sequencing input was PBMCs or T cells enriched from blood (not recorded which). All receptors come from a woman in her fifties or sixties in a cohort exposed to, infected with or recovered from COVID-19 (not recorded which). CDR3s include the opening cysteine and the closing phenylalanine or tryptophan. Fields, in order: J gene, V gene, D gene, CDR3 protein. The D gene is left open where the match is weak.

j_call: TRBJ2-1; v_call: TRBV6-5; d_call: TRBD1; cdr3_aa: CASTRQGTYNEQFF
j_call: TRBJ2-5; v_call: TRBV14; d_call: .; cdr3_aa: CASSLLGVKETQYF
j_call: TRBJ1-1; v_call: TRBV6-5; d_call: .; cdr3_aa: CASRGVAWGTEAFF
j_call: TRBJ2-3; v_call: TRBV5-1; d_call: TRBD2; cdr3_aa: CASSPGLAGVRTDTQYF
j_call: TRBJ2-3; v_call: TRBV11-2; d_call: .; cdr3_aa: CASSLDRTDTQYF
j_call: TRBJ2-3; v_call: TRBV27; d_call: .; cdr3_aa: CASRSGGTADTQYF
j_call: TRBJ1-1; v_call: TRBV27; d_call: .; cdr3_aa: CASRANTEAFF
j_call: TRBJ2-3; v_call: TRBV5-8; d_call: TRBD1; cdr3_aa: CASSRNRGVRSQDTQYF
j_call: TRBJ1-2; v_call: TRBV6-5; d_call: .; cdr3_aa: CASSYEGVGDYGYTF
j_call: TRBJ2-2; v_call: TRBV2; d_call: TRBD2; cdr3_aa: CASSEGGRELFF
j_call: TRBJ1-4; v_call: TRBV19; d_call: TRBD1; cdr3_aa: CASSIDTGGELFF
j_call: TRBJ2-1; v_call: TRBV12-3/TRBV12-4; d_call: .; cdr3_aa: CASSLGDTEGFF
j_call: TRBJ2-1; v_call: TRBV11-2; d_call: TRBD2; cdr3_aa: CASSSERGSYNEQFF
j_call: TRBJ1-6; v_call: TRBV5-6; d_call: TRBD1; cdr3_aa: CASSRGTGAGSPLHF
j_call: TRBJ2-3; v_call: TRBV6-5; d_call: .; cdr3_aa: CASSYGGPGRDTQYF
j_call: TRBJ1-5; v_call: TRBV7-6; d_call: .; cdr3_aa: CASSLAIGAGSNQPQHF
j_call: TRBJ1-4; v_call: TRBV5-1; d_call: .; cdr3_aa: CATNAEGQPNEKLFF
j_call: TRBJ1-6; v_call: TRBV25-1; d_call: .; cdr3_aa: CASSGGFHNSPLHF
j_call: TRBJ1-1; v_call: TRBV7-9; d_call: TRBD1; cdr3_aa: CASSPTGGTEAFF
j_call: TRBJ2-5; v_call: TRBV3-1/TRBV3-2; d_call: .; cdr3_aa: CASRHTMETQYF
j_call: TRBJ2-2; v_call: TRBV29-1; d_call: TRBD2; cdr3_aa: CSVRRLAGSGTGELFF
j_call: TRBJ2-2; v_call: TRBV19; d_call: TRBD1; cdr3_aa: CASSLDRGLRSGELFF
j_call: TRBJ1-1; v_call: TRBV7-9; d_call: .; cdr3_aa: CASSFPSNTEAFF
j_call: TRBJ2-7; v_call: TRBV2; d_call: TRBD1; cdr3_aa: CASNPDREIRYEQYF
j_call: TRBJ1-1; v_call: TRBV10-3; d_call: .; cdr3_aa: CAIRTQNLNTEAFF
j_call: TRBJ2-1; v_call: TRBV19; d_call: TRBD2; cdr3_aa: CASSINPSGGFDEQFF
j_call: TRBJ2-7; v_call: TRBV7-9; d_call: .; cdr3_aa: CASSIAGDWLSYEQYF
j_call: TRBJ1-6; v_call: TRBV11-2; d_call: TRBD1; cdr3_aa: CASSLTGSPYNSPLHF
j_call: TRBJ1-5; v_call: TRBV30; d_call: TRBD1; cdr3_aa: CAWSTGVSNQPQHF
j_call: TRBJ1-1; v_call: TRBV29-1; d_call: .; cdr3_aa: CSVPGGGEAFF